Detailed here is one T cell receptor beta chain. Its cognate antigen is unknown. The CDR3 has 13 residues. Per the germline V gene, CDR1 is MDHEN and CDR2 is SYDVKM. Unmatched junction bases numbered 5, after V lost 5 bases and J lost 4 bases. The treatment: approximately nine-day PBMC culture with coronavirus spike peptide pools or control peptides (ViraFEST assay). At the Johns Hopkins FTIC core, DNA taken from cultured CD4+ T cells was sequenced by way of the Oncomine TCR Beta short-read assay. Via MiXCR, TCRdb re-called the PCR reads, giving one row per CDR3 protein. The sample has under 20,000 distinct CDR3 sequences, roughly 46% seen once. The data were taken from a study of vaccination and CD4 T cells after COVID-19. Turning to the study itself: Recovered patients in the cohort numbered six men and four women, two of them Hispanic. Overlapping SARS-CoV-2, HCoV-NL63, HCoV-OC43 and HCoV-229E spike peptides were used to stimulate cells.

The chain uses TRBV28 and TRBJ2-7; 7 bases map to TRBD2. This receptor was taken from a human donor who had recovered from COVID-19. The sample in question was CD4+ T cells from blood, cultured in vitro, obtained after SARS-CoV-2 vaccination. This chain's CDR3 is CASSEGGSYEQYF. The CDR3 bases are TGTGCCAGCAGTGAGGGCGGGAGTTACGAGCAGTACTTC.